What follows are 15 T cell receptor beta chains derived from one specimen sequenced in a study of blood T cell repertoires in COVID-19. The repertoire was sequenced with immunoSEQ multiplex PCR; TCRdb's copy has only in-frame clones and lacks some. The data show 200,000 to 300,000 clones, over 80% seen once. The sequenced sample was peripheral blood. Receptor source: an older woman with active or convalescent COVID-19.

V usage is TRBV12-5 and J usage is TRBJ2-4, with D possibly TRBD2 on 6 matching bases. The CDR3 totals 16 residues. Trimming left V 5 bases short and J 0 bases short, with 14 bases between. Germline V lookup: CDR1 LGHNT, CDR2 FRNRAP. The CDR3 spells CASGPGEGLAKNIQYF. The CDR3 DNA reads TGTGCTAGTGGTCCCGGAGAGGGACTAGCCAAAAACATTCAGTACTTC.

This chain uses TRBV9 with TRBJ2-5; 9 bases fit TRBD2. From germline, CDR1 is SGDLS and CDR2 YYNGEE. Germline trimming cut 4 bases from V and 2 bases from J; bases unmatched to any gene: 27. The CDR3 has 22 residues. CDR3 sequence reads: CASSPTPGRGIGGRADQETQYF. The CDR3 DNA follows: TGTGCCAGCAGCCCTACCCCTGGCAGGGGCATCGGCGGGAGGGCGGATCAAGAGACCCAGTACTTC.

The CDR3 reads CASSQLGQGRYGYTF. The CDR3 coding sequence is TGTGCCAGCAGCCAACTCGGACAGGGGAGGTATGGCTACACCTTC. The rearrangement joins TRBV3-1 (or the pseudogene TRBV3-2) to TRBJ1-2, with 9 bases fitting TRBD1. The germline gives CDR1 LGHDT, CDR2 YNNKEL (reference sequence). The junction had 6 bases not matched to a gene; V was cut back by 2 bases and J by 5 bases. CDR3 length: 15 amino acids.

J is TRBJ2-2 and V is TRBV4-1; possible D gene TRBD2, 6 bases. Germline CDR1 MGHRA, CDR2 YSYEKL. V lost 1 base and J 5 bases, leaving 17 bases between the germline ends. CDR3 length equals 17 residues. CDR3 residues: CASSQVPGLRGTGELFF. The CDR3 DNA reads TGCGCCAGCAGCCAAGTGCCGGGTCTCCGGGGGACCGGGGAGCTGTTTTTT.

The chain links TRBV9 to TRBJ2-3; TRBD2 matches 12 bases. The trim removed 0 bases at V and 0 bases at J, leaving 8 bases unmatched. The CDR3 loop spans 19 amino acids. The germline V gene encodes CDR1 SGDLS and CDR2 YYNGEE. This chain's CDR3 is CASSVAWGLAGTSTDTQYF. The CDR3 DNA reads TGTGCCAGCAGCGTAGCTTGGGGACTAGCGGGCACTAGCACAGATACGCAGTATTTT. Supplemented by reference TRBV9 and TRBJ2-3, the full variable domain reads DSGVTQTPKHLITATGQRVTLRCSPRSGDLSVYWYQQSLDQGLQFLIQYYNGEERAKGNILERFSAQQFPDLHSELNLSSLELGDSALYFCASSVAWGLAGTSTDTQYFGPGTRLTVL.

The V call is TRBV7-9, the J call TRBJ2-6, with D unresolved. V lost 5 bases and J 0 bases, leaving 8 bases between the germline ends. CDR1 SEHNR and CDR2 FQNEAQ come from the germline V gene (reference sequence). The CDR3 loop spans 15 amino acids. DNA for the CDR3: TGTGCCAGCAGCGTCTACAGCTCTGGGGCCAACGTCCTGACTTTC. This encodes CASSVYSSGANVLTF.

The V and J genes are TRBV23-1 and TRBJ1-3, with D uncertain. TRBV23-1 is an open reading frame whose function is uncertain. CDR3 size: 13 residues. Trimming cost V 2 bases and J 9 bases, with 11 bases left between them. The DNA for the CDR3 is TGCGCCAGCAGTCAAGAGCCCCGGGGCACCATATATTTT. Protein: CASSQEPRGTIYF.

This clone was observed a handful of times. The chain links TRBV6-4 to TRBJ2-7; D is perhaps TRBD2 (6 bases). Germline CDR1 is MRHNA and CDR2 is SNTAGT. Between the trimmed V and J ends, which lost 2 bases and 3 bases, there was a span of 14 bases. The length of the CDR3 is 15 residues. In nucleotides, the CDR3 is TGTGCCAGCAGTGACCAGCGGGTGCCCTACTACGAGCAGTACTTC. Its protein product is CASSDQRVPYYEQYF.

The chain is built from TRBV2 and TRBJ1-4; D is ambiguous. The CDR3 sequence is 13 residues long. The V gene lost 3 bases and the J gene lost 7 bases, with 9 bases spanning the gap. Germline-derived CDR1 and CDR2 are SNHLY and FYNNEI. CDR3 sequence: CASSDGSVEKLFF. CDR3 in DNA: TGTGCCAGCAGTGATGGTAGTGTTGAAAAACTGTTTTTT.

The chain carries TRBV24-1 and TRBJ2-1; 9 bases are shared with TRBD1. The germline V gene has CDR1 KGHDR and CDR2 SFDVKD. Trimming took 4 bases from V and 8 from J; bases not matched to a gene: 5. CDR3 length: 14 residues. The CDR3 sequence is CATSEQGAWDEQFF. The CDR3 DNA is TGTGCCACCAGTGAACAGGGGGCTTGGGATGAGCAGTTCTTC.

V and J are TRBV18 and TRBJ1-2; 7 positions match TRBD1. The CDR3 length is 13 residues. The germline CDR1 and CDR2 sequences are KGHSH and LQKENI. Trimming cost V 4 bases and J 5 bases; bases outside gene matches: 4. CDR3 coding DNA: TGTGCCAGCTCACTAGGGACAGATTATGGCTACACCTTC. This codes for CASSLGTDYGYTF.

J is TRBJ2-7 and V is TRBV19, with 10 bases fitting TRBD2. Trimming cost V 1 base and J 6 bases; bases outside gene matches: 3. Germline lookup yields CDR1 LNHDA and CDR2 SQIVND (reference sequence). The CDR3 runs to 14 residues. In DNA, the CDR3 is TGTGCCAGTAGTATAGCTAGCGGGAGCAGCGAGCAGTACTTC. Residues: CASSIASGSSEQYF.

V usage is TRBV15 and J usage is TRBJ2-3; TRBD2 matches at 14 bases. This CDR3 has 17 amino acids. The V gene's germline CDR1 is LNHNV and CDR2 YYDKDF (reference sequence). V lost 1 base and J lost 2; bases outside the gene matches: 2. The CDR3 spells CATSRGGLAGVTDTQYF. CDR3 nucleotide sequence: TGTGCCACCAGCAGAGGGGGACTAGCGGGAGTCACAGATACGCAGTATTTT.

This clone was observed a single time. The chain couples TRBV9 to TRBJ1-1; D is uncertain. V was clipped by 0 bases and J by 0 bases, with 9 bases between them. The CDR3 has 15 amino acids. Looked up from germline, CDR1 is SGDLS and CDR2 is YYNGEE. The CDR3, as DNA: TGTGCCAGCAGCGTAGGGTCGGGTTTGAACACTGAAGCTTTCTTT. This encodes CASSVGSGLNTEAFF.

The chain couples TRBV11-3 to TRBJ2-6, with 8 positions matching TRBD1. Germline CDR1 is SGHNT and CDR2 is YENEEA. This CDR3 has 15 amino acids. V was clipped by 5 bases and J by 5 bases; unmatched bases: 5. The chain's CDR3 is CASSKGQGRANVLTF. The CDR3, as DNA: TGTGCCAGCAGCAAAGGACAGGGTAGGGCCAACGTCCTGACTTTC.